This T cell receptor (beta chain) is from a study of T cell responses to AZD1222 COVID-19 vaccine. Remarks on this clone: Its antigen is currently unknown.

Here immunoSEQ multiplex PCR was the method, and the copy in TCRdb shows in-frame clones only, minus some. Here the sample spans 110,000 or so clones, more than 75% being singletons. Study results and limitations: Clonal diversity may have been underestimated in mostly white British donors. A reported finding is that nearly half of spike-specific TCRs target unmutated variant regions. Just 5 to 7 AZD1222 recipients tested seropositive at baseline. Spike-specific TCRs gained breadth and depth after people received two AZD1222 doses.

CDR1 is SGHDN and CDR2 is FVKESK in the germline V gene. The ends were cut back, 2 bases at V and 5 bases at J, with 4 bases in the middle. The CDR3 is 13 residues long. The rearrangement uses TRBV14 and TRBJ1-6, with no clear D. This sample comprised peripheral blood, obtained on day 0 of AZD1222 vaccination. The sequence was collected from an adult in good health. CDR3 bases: TGTGCCAGCAGCCAACAGCATAATTCACCCCTCCACTTT. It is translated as CASSQQHNSPLHF.